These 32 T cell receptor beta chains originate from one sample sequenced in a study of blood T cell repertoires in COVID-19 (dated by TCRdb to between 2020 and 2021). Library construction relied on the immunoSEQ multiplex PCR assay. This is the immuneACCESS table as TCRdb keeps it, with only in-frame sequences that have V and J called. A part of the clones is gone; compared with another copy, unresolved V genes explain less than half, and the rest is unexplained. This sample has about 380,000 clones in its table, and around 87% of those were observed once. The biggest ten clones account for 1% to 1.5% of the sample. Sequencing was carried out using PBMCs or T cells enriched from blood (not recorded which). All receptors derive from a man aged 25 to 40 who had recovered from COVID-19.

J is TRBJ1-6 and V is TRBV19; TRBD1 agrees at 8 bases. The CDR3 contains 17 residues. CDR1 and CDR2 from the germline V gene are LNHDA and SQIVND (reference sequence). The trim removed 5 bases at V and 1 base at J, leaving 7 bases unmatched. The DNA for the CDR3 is TGTGCCAGTAGTTCCAGGGGGCGCGGGTCCTATAATTCACCCCTCCACTTT. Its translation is CASSSRGRGSYNSPLHF.

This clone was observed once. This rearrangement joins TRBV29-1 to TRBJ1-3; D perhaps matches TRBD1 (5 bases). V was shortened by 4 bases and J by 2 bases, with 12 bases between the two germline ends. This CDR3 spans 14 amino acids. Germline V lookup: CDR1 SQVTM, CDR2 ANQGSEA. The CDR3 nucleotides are TGCAGCGTTGTTGGCGGACACCCTGGAAACACCATATATTTT. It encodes CSVVGGHPGNTIYF.

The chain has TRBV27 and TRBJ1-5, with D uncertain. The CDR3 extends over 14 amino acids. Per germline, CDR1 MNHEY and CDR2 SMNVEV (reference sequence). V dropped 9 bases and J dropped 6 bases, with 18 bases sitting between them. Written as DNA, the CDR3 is TGTGCCAGTTCTTCTAAACCCCGAAGTCAGCCCCAGCATTTT. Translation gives CASSSKPRSQPQHF.

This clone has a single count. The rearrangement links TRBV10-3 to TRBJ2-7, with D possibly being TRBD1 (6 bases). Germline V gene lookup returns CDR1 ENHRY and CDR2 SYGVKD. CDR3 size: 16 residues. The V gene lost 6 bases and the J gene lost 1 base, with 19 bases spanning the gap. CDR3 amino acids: CAISPTGSPASYEQYF. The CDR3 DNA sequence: TGTGCCATCAGCCCAACAGGGTCCCCTGCTTCCTACGAGCAGTACTTC.

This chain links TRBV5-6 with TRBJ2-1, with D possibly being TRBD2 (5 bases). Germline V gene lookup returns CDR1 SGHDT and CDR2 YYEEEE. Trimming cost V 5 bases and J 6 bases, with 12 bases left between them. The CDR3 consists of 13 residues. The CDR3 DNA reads TGTGCCAGCAGGGTTCCGGGGATCAATGAGCAGTTCTTC. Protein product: CASRVPGINEQFF.

As DNA, the CDR3 is TGTGCCAGCAGTTACGATGTGGGCCAGCCCCAGCATTTT. This codes for CASSYDVGQPQHF. This rearrangement joins TRBV6-5 to TRBJ1-5; D not certain. Looked up from germline, CDR1 is MNHEY and CDR2 is SVGAGI. V dropped 2 bases and J dropped 7 bases, with 9 bases sitting between them. This CDR3 contains 13 residues.

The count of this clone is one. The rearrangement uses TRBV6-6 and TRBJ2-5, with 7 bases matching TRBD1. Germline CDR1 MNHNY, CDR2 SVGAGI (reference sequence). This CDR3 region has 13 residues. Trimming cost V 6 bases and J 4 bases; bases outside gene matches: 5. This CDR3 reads CASRRGQGETQYF. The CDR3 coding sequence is TGTGCCAGCAGAAGGGGGCAGGGAGAGACCCAGTACTTC.

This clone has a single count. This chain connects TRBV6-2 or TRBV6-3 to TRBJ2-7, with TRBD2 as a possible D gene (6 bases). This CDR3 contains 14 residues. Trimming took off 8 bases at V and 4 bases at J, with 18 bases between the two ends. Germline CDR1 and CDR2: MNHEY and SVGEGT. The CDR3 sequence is CASGPRRGRYEQYF. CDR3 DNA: TGTGCCAGCGGCCCCCGGAGGGGTCGGTACGAGCAGTACTTC.

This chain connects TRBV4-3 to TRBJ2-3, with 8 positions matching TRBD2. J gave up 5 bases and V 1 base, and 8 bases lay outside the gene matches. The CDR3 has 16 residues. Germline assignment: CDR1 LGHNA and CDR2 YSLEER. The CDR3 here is CASSQGWRGVVDTQYF. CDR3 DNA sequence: TGCGCCAGCAGCCAAGGTTGGCGGGGGGTAGTAGATACGCAGTATTTT.

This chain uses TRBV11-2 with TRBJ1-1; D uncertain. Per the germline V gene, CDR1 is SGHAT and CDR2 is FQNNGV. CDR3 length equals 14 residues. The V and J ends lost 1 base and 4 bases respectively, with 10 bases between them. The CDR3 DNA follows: TGTGCCAGCAGCTTAGGCGAGGCAAGCACTGAAGCTTTCTTT. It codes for CASSLGEASTEAFF.

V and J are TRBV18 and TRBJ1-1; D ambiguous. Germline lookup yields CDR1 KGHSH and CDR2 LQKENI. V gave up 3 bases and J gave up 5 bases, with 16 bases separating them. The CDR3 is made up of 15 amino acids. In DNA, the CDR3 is TGTGCCAGCTCACCCCCGGCCGGGGTGGGAACTGAAGCTTTCTTT. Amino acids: CASSPPAGVGTEAFF.

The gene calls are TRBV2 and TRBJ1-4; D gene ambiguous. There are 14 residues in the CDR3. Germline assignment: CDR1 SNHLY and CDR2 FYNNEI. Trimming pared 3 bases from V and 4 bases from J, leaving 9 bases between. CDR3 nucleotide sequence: TGTGCCAGCAGTGAGAGGGCCAATAATGAAAAACTGTTTTTT. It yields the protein CASSERANNEKLFF.

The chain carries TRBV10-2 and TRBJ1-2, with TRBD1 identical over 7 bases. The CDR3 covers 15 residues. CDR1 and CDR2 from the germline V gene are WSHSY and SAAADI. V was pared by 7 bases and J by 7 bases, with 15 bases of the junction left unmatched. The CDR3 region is CASTAATGLLGGYTF. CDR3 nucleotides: TGCGCCAGCACCGCTGCGACAGGGCTTTTGGGTGGCTACACCTTC.

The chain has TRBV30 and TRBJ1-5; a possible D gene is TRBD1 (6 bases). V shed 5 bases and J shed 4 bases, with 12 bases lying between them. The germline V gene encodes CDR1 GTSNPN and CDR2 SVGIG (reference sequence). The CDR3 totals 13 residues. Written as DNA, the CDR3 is TGTGCCTGGTCCCGGGACATAAATCAGCCCCAGCATTTT. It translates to CAWSRDINQPQHF.

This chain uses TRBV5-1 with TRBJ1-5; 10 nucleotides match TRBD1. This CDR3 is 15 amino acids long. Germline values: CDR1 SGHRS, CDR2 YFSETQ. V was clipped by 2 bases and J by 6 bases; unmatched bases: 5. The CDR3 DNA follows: TGCGCCAGCAGCTTCGGGACAGGGGAAGGTCAGCCCCAGCATTTT. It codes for CASSFGTGEGQPQHF.

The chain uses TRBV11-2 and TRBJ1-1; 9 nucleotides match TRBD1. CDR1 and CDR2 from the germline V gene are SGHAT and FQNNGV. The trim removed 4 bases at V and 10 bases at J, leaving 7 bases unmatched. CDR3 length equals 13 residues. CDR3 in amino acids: CASSSDRGKSAFF. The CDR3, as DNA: TGTGCCAGCAGCTCGGACAGGGGAAAATCAGCTTTCTTT.

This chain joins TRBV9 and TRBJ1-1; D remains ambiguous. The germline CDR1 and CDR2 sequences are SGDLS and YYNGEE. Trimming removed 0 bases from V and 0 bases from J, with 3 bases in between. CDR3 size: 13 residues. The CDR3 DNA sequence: TGTGCCAGCAGCGTAGCTCTGAACACTGAAGCTTTCTTT. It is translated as CASSVALNTEAFF.

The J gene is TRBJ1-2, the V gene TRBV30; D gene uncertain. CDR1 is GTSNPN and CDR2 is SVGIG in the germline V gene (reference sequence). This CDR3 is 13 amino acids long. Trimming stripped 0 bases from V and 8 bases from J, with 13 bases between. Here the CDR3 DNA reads TGTGCCTGGAGTGTAGACACAGTCTTCGGCTACACCTTC. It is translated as CAWSVDTVFGYTF.

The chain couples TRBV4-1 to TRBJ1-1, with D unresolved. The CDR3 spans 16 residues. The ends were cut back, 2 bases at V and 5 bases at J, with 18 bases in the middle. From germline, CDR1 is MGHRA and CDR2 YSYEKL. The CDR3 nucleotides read TGCGCCAGCAGCCAACGACTAAAGGAAAGAAAAACTGAAGCTTTCTTT. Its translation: CASSQRLKERKTEAFF.

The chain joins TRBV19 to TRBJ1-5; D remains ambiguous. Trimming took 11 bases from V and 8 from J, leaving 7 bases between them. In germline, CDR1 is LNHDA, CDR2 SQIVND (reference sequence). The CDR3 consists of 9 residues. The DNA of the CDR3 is TGTGCCGGAGGCGAGCCCCAGCATTTT. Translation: CAGGEPQHF.

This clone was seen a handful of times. The CDR3 reads CASSIRGNQPQHF. The DNA for the CDR3 is TGTGCCAGCAGTATCAGGGGGAATCAGCCCCAGCATTTT. The gene calls are TRBV7-2 and TRBJ1-5; 7 bases are shared with TRBD1. Germline loops: CDR1 SGHTA, CDR2 FQGNSA. This CDR3 spans 13 amino acids. Germline trimming cut 6 bases from V and 4 bases from J; bases unmatched to any gene: 3. Based on the CDR3 plus reference TRBV7-2 and TRBJ1-5, the full variable domain is GAGVSQSPSNKVTEKGKDVELRCDPISGHTALYWYRQSLGQGLEFLIYFQGNSAPDKSGLPSDRFSAERTGGSVSTLTIQRTQQEDSAVYLCASSIRGNQPQHFGDGTRLSIL.

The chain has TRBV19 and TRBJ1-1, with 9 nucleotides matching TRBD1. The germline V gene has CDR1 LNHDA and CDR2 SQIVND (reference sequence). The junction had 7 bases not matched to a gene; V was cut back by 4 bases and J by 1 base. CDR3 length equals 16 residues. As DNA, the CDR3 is TGTGCCAGTAGTAATCCGGGACAGGGCTCGAACACTGAAGCTTTCTTT. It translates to CASSNPGQGSNTEAFF.

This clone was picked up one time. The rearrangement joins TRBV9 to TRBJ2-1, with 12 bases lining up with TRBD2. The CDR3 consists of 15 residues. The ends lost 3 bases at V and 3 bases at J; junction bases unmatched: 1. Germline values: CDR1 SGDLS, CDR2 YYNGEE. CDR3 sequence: CASSEGLAGYNEQFF. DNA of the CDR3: TGTGCCAGCAGCGAGGGACTAGCGGGCTACAATGAGCAGTTCTTC.

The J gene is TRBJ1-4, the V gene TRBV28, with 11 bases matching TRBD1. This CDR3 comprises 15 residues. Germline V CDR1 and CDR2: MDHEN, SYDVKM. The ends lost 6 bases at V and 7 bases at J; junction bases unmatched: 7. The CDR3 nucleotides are TGTGCCAGCAGCCCGGCGGGACAGGGGGGTGAAAAACTGTTTTTT. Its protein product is CASSPAGQGGEKLFF.

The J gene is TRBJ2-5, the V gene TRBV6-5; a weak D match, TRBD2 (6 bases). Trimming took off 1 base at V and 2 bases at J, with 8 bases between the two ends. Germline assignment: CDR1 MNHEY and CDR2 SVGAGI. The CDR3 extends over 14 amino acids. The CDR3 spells CASSYFRGQETQYF. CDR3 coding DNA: TGTGCCAGCAGTTACTTCCGGGGGCAAGAGACCCAGTACTTC.

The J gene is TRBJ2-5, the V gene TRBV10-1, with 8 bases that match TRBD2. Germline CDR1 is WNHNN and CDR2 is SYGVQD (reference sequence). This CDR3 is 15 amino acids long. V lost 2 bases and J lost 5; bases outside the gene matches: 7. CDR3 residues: CASSENAGGRETQYF. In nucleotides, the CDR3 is TGCGCCAGCAGTGAGAACGCGGGGGGCCGGGAGACCCAGTACTTC.

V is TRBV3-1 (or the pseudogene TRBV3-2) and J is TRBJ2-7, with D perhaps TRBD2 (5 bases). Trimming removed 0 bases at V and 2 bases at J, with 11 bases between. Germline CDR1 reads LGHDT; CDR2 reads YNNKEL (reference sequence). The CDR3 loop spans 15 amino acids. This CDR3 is CASSQDPGITYEQYF. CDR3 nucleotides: TGTGCCAGCAGCCAAGATCCGGGGATTACCTACGAGCAGTACTTC.

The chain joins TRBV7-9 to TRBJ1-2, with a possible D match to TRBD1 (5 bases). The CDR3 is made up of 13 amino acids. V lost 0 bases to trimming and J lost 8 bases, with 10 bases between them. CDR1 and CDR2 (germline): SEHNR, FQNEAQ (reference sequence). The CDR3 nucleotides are TGTGCCAGCAGCTTAGCGGGAGGGGTCGGCTACACCTTC. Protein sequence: CASSLAGGVGYTF.

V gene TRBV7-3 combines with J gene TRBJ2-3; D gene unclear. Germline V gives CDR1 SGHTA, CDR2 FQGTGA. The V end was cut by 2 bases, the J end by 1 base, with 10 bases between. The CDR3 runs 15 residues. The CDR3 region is CASSLSVARTDTQYF. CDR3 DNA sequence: TGTGCCAGCAGCTTATCGGTCGCTCGCACAGATACGCAGTATTTT.

The CDR3 sequence is CASSSNPGTGLFF. The CDR3 DNA follows: TGTGCCAGTAGTTCTAACCCCGGGACAGGACTGTTTTTT. The chain carries TRBV19 and TRBJ1-4; 8 nucleotides align to TRBD1. V lost 5 bases, J lost 13 bases, and 9 bases stayed unmatched. CDR3 length: 13 amino acids. CDR1 and CDR2 from the germline V gene are LNHDA and SQIVND (reference sequence).

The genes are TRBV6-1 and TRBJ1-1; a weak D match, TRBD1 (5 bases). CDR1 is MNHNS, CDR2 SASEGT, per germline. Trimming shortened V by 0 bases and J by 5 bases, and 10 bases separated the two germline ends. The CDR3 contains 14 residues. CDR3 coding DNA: TGTGCCAGCAGTGAAGCTCCAGGGAAAACTGAAGCTTTCTTT. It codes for CASSEAPGKTEAFF.

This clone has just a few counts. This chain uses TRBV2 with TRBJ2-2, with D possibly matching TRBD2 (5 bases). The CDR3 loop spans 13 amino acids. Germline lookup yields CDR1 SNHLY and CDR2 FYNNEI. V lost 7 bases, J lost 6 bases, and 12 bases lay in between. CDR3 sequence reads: CASMEVRAGELFF. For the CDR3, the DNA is TGTGCCAGCATGGAGGTTAGGGCCGGGGAGCTGTTTTTT.